Following are 26 T cell receptor beta chains from one sample sequenced in a study of T cell changes during pregnancy in multiple sclerosis. Clones were sequenced by immunoSEQ multiplex PCR, and TCRdb holds only the in-frame ones, with some missing. This sample carries approximately 38,000 clones, about 94% of them seen once, and the ten largest clones take approximately 1.8%. The source material was peripheral blood, sampled in the third trimester of pregnancy. Receptor source: a female donor with multiple sclerosis, enrolled in a pregnancy study.

V is TRBV27 and J is TRBJ2-2; 7 bases map to TRBD1. This CDR3 comprises 14 residues. CDR1 is MNHEY, CDR2 SMNVEV, per germline (reference sequence). Unmatched junction bases numbered 6, after V lost 5 bases and J lost 6 bases. CDR3 in DNA: TGTGCCAGCAGTCTAGGGACAGCGCCCGGGGAGCTGTTTTTT. It encodes CASSLGTAPGELFF.

The chain combines TRBV5-4 with TRBJ2-7; TRBD2 aligns across 8 bases. Germline V gene data show CDR1 as SGHNT and CDR2 as YYREEE (reference sequence). V was clipped by 3 bases and J by 7 bases; unmatched bases: 12. The CDR3 runs 15 residues. CDR3 nucleotide sequence: TGTGCCAGCAGCTCGGGGGGGACTACCAGCAAGGAGCAGTACTTC. Its protein product is CASSSGGTTSKEQYF.

The V and J genes are TRBV6-1 and TRBJ1-1, with unresolved D. V was pared by 3 bases and J by 7 bases, with 9 bases between. CDR3 size: 12 residues. Per the germline V gene, CDR1 is MNHNS and CDR2 is SASEGT. The CDR3 is CASSDPKSEAFF. In DNA form, the CDR3 reads TGTGCCAGCAGTGATCCGAAGAGTGAAGCTTTCTTT.

This chain uses TRBV19 with TRBJ2-5; perhaps TRBD1 as D (6 bases). The V end was cut by 7 bases, the J end by 4 bases, with 16 bases between. The CDR3 is 14 residues long. Germline lookup yields CDR1 LNHDA and CDR2 SQIVND (reference sequence). The CDR3 spells CASTRTGKGETQYF. CDR3 bases: TGTGCCAGTACCCGAACAGGGAAGGGAGAGACCCAGTACTTC.

V and J are TRBV5-1 and TRBJ2-1; the match to TRBD1 covers 8 bases. The V segment lost 4 bases and the J segment 5 bases; nucleotides outside the gene matches: 8. From germline, CDR1 is SGHRS and CDR2 YFSETQ. This CDR3 comprises 15 residues. In DNA, the CDR3 is TGCGCCAGCAGCACTGACAGGGGTGGACACAATGAGCAGTTCTTC. Translation: CASSTDRGGHNEQFF. The whole variable domain, remainder taken from reference TRBV5-1 and TRBJ2-1, is KAGVTQTPRYLIKTRGQQVTLSCSPISGHRSVSWYQQTPGQGLQFLFEYFSETQRNKGNFPGRFSGRQFSNSRSEMNVSTLELGDSALYLCASSTDRGGHNEQFFGPGTRLTVL.

A remark on this clone: A read error may account for a junction end that differs from germline. The chain links TRBV2 to TRBJ2-3; D is possibly TRBD2 (6 bases). Germline V gene data show CDR1 as SNHLY and CDR2 as FYNNEI. The CDR3 covers 11 residues. In DNA, the CDR3 is TGCGGAGGGCGGGTCACAGATACGCAGTATTTT. The encoded protein is CGGRVTDTQYF.

This clone was observed a single time. This chain uses TRBV6-5 with TRBJ1-6; the D gene is possibly TRBD1 (5 bases). This CDR3 contains 14 residues. Trimming pared 8 bases from V and 1 base from J, leaving 9 bases between. CDR1 and CDR2 from the germline V gene are MNHEY and SVGAGI. CDR3: CASRGISYNSPLHF. CDR3 nucleotide sequence: TGTGCCAGCCGGGGGATATCCTATAATTCACCCCTCCACTTT.

The chain couples TRBV4-1 to TRBJ2-7, with 9 bases lining up with TRBD2. The germline gives CDR1 MGHRA, CDR2 YSYEKL. There are 16 residues in the CDR3. Germline trimming cut 1 base from V and 2 bases from J; bases unmatched to any gene: 6. Here the CDR3 reads CASSQATGTSPYEQYF. CDR3 coding DNA: TGCGCCAGCAGCCAAGCCACCGGGACTAGCCCCTACGAGCAGTACTTC.

Written as DNA, the CDR3 is TGTGCCAGCAGTTTAAGCAGGGACTCTGGAAACACCATATATTTT. This sequence encodes CASSLSRDSGNTIYF. The chain recombines TRBV28 with TRBJ1-3; D perhaps matches TRBD1 (5 bases). V shed 2 bases and J shed 0 bases, with 8 bases lying between them. The V gene's germline CDR1 is MDHEN and CDR2 SYDVKM. CDR3 length equals 15 residues.

The rearrangement links TRBV7-3 to TRBJ2-2, with 8 bases aligning to TRBD2. Looked up from germline, CDR1 is SGHTA and CDR2 is FQGTGA. The CDR3 covers 13 residues. V trimming: 10 bases; J trimming: 4 bases; junction bases outside the gene matches: 5. In DNA, the CDR3 is TGTGCCACCGCCGCGGGGGGCACCGGGGAGCTGTTTTTT. This gives the protein CATAAGGTGELFF.

This clone was observed once. The chain couples TRBV7-9 to TRBJ1-2; TRBD1 agrees at 8 bases. This CDR3 contains 13 residues. Germline V gives CDR1 SEHNR, CDR2 FQNEAQ (reference sequence). V shed 4 bases and J 7 bases; nucleotides not matched to a gene: 5. CDR3 sequence (DNA): TGTGCCAGCAGCTCCAGGGGGCTTTTTGGCTACACCTTC. Its protein is CASSSRGLFGYTF.

The V call is TRBV5-4, the J call TRBJ2-3; TRBD2 matches at 10 bases. The CDR3 has 14 residues. After removal of 4 bases from V and 8 bases from J, the junction contained 7 bases not matched to a gene. Germline V gives CDR1 SGHNT, CDR2 YYREEE (reference sequence). The CDR3 bases are TGTGCCAGCAGCCAGCGGGAGGGCCTTCCTACGCAGTATTTT. Protein: CASSQREGLPTQYF.

This clone was observed once. The chain has TRBV18 and TRBJ1-4; D gene uncertain. Trimming took 3 bases from V and 7 from J, leaving 15 bases between them. Per germline, CDR1 KGHSH and CDR2 LQKENI. The CDR3 covers 15 residues. CDR3 region: CASSPTELMGEKLFF. CDR3 DNA sequence: TGTGCCAGCTCACCTACAGAGTTAATGGGTGAAAAACTGTTTTTT.

J is TRBJ2-3 and V is TRBV29-1; 9 bases are a match to TRBD2. Germline loops: CDR1 SQVTM, CDR2 ANQGSEA. The CDR3 spans 13 residues. The junction had 2 bases not matched to a gene; V was cut back by 5 bases and J by 2 bases. Here the CDR3 DNA reads TGCAGCGTTATAGCGGGAGTCACAGATACGCAGTATTTT. Encoded protein: CSVIAGVTDTQYF.

V usage is TRBV6-4 and J usage is TRBJ2-2, with 7 positions matching TRBD2. CDR3 length equals 15 residues. The V segment lost 4 bases and the J segment 4 bases; nucleotides outside the gene matches: 6. The germline CDR1 and CDR2 sequences are MRHNA and SNTAGT. CDR3 bases: TGTGCCAGCAGTGCTCGGGCTAGCGGCACCGGGGAGCTGTTTTTT. It is translated as CASSARASGTGELFF.

The chain carries TRBV7-6 and TRBJ1-3; D is ambiguous. Germline assignment: CDR1 SGHVS and CDR2 FNYEAQ. The CDR3 length is 15 residues. The V end lost 4 bases, the J end lost 0 bases, and 10 bases lay between the germline ends. The CDR3 coding sequence is TGTGCCAGCAGCTCAATTTCAGACTCTGGAAACACCATATATTTT. It translates to CASSSISDSGNTIYF.

V is TRBV21-1 and J is TRBJ2-7; the D call in the table, TRBD1, was not verified against the DNA. TRBV21-1 is designated a pseudogene. This CDR3 has 13 amino acids. CDR3 DNA sequence: TGTGCCAGCCCGACAGGGATGAAGTACGAGCAGTACTTC. Protein sequence: CASPTGMKYEQYF.

The chain carries TRBV7-9 and TRBJ2-3; 7 nucleotides line up with TRBD2. Trimming cost V 1 base and J 2 bases; bases outside gene matches: 9. The CDR3 is 17 residues long. Germline CDR1 SEHNR, CDR2 FQNEAQ (reference sequence). CDR3 nucleotides: TGTGCCAGCAGCTTAGTAGAGTCTAGCGGTAACACAGATACGCAGTATTTT. It yields the protein CASSLVESSGNTDTQYF.

The chain combines TRBV7-8 with TRBJ1-2; TRBD1 matches at 7 bases. V dropped 1 base and J dropped 6; count of bases not matched to a gene: 8. The CDR3 totals 15 residues. The V gene's germline CDR1 is SGHVS and CDR2 FQNEAQ. The DNA of the CDR3 is TGTGCCAGCAGCTTAGAAGGGGCCAGGGGGAATGGCTACACCTTC. It encodes CASSLEGARGNGYTF.

The chain recombines TRBV29-1 with TRBJ2-4; tentatively, D is TRBD2 (5 bases). This CDR3 region has 14 residues. V shed 6 bases and J shed 7 bases, with 19 bases lying between them. CDR1 and CDR2 from the germline V gene are SQVTM and ANQGSEA. The CDR3 coding sequence is TGCAGCGTAACCCAAGTGTGGGGAGATAACATTCAGTACTTC. Its protein is CSVTQVWGDNIQYF.

This clone was seen once. Here the CDR3 omits its conserved ending phenylalanine or tryptophan, so a read error is the likely source. This sequence joins TRBV18 and TRBJ2-7; a possible D gene is TRBD2 (6 bases). The CDR3 spans 13 residues. V shed 5 bases and J shed 0 bases, with 8 bases lying between them. Germline V gene lookup returns CDR1 KGHSH and CDR2 LQKENI. CDR3 in DNA: TGTGCCAGCTCAGGAGGGCCCTCCTACGAGCAGTACCTC. Protein product: CASSGGPSYEQYL.

The CDR3 loop is CASSTQGAVVNTEAFF. The CDR3 coding sequence is TGTGCCAGCAGCACACAGGGGGCTGTGGTGAACACTGAAGCTTTCTTT. V usage is TRBV5-4 and J usage is TRBJ1-1; 9 bases map to TRBD1. Germline V gene sequence: CDR1 SGHNT, CDR2 YYREEE (reference sequence). This CDR3 has 16 amino acids. V shed 4 bases and J 0 bases; nucleotides not matched to a gene: 7.

The chain recombines TRBV7-3 with TRBJ2-2, with D tentatively TRBD2 (6 bases). CDR3 length: 17 residues. Deletions cut 2 bases from V and 0 bases from J, with 13 bases between. CDR1 and CDR2 (germline): SGHTA, FQGTGA. CDR3 residues: CASSLAGGSANTGELFF. CDR3 coding DNA: TGTGCCAGCAGCTTAGCCGGGGGATCCGCGAACACCGGGGAGCTGTTTTTT.

The chain joins TRBV28 to TRBJ2-2, with TRBD1 matching 7 bases. The V and J ends lost 4 bases and 0 bases, in that order; junction bases with no gene match: 11. The CDR3 extends over 18 amino acids. Per germline, CDR1 MDHEN and CDR2 SYDVKM. The CDR3 DNA follows: TGTGCCAGCAGTTCAAGCGAAACCGGGACAGCGAACACCGGGGAGCTGTTTTTT. This translates into CASSSSETGTANTGELFF.

This clone was seen just once. The chain has TRBV2 and TRBJ1-6; D remains ambiguous. This CDR3 region has 17 residues. Germline V gives CDR1 SNHLY, CDR2 FYNNEI. Trimming removed 5 bases from V and 0 bases from J, with 14 bases in between. The CDR3 coding sequence is TGTGCCAGCAGTCCCATTGACCCTAGCTCCTATAATTCACCCCTCCACTTT. Protein product: CASSPIDPSSYNSPLHF.

This chain uses TRBV9 with TRBJ1-1; D is ambiguous. The germline V gene has CDR1 SGDLS and CDR2 YYNGEE. V was shortened by 0 bases and J by 9 bases, with 18 bases between the two germline ends. The CDR3 totals 15 residues. CDR3 sequence: CASSVEIGGTGKAFF. In DNA form, the CDR3 reads TGTGCCAGCAGCGTAGAAATAGGAGGTACCGGCAAAGCTTTCTTT.